The clone carrying this TCR beta chain was picked up a small number of times. Its target is unknown. This record comes from a study of response to subunit inactivated influenza vaccine. Study-wide results and limits: Authors suggested seasonal influenza vaccinations each recruit few new T cells.

TCRdb itself ran the RT-PCR reads through MiXCR, one entry per CDR3 protein. The repertoire holds about 540,000 distinct CDR3 sequences, with 14% as singletons. The J segment lost 8 bases and the V segment lost 5 bases, leaving 7 bases of the junction unmatched. This CDR3 region has 14 residues. The germline V gene encodes CDR1 PRHDT and CDR2 FYEKMQ (reference sequence). This TCR was recovered from a man aged 45-65 years who received an inactivated influenza vaccine. Material: PBMCs from blood, obtained 12 days after vaccination. The chain joins TRBV13 to TRBJ2-4, with 9 positions matching TRBD1. The CDR3: CASSMGQGFDIQYF. The CDR3 nucleotides are TGTGCCAGCAGCATGGGACAGGGATTCGACATTCAGTACTTC. Drawing the rest from reference TRBV13 and TRBJ2-4, the complete variable domain is AAGVIQSPRHLIKEKRETATLKCYPIPRHDTVYWYQQGPGQDPQFLISFYEKMQSDKGSIPDRFSAQQFSDYHSELNMSSLELGDSALYFCASSMGQGFDIQYFGAGTRLSVL.